Sequencing of this T cell receptor (beta chain) was carried out in a study of shared clonotypes between healthy human individuals. Profiling relied on immunoSEQ multiplex PCR, and the TCRdb table lists in-frame clones only, not all of them. Of approximately 350,000 clones in the sample, about 97% were seen once. V lost 3 bases, J lost 3 bases, and 6 bases stayed unmatched. Germline V lookup: CDR1 SGHRS, CDR2 YFSETQ. This CDR3 comprises 15 residues. The sequenced material came from memory CD8+ T cells sorted from blood. Sample subset: CD45RO+ cells pooled with CCR7-negative TemRA cells. The chain joins TRBV5-1 to TRBJ2-7; 10 bases are shared with TRBD2. The clonotype originates from a man aged 25 to 40 in good health. CDR3 amino acids: CASSYLAGVDYEQYF. CDR3 coding DNA: TGCGCCAGCAGCTACCTAGCGGGAGTAGACTACGAGCAGTACTTC.